This TCR beta chain was documented in a study of blood T cell repertoires in COVID-19. This clone has just a few counts. Germline CDR1 reads LGHDT; CDR2 reads YNNKEL (reference sequence). This CDR3 is 16 amino acids long. With 1 base removed from V and 4 bases from J, the gap between germline ends came to 14 bases. Data came from immunoSEQ multiplex PCR; TCRdb stores just in-frame clones and leaves some out. The sample consists of 100,000 or so clones, approximately 92% of them appearing once. Sequenced sample: peripheral blood. This TCR derives from a man aged 45-60 years with active COVID-19. The chain couples TRBV3-1 (or the pseudogene TRBV3-2) to TRBJ1-5; D is perhaps TRBD1 (6 bases). CDR3 nucleotide sequence: TGTGCCAGCAGCCAAGGAGTTTCAGGGGCAAATCAGCCCCAGCATTTT. Translated: CASSQGVSGANQPQHF.